This is a list of T cell receptor beta chains from one sample in a study of blood T cells in healthy people across ages. Each CDR3 protein gets one entry after TCRdb re-called the 5' RACE reads with MiXCR. Among about 1.7 million distinct CDR3 sequences listed, about 30% were seen once. The sample comprised blood. The receptor source for this set is a woman aged 25-40 years in good health. CDR3s include the opening cysteine and the closing phenylalanine or tryptophan. Each record gives: J gene, clone size, D gene, V gene, CDR3 DNA, CDR3 protein. D genes are given only for firm matches. Clone size is not always given. Where it is, it says once, few, many or a class for expanded clones.

J gene: TRBJ2-1
clone size: few
D gene: -
V gene: TRBV15
CDR3 DNA: TGTGCCACCATGGGGGGACAACGGGACGGGCTGCAGTTCTTC
CDR3 protein: CATMGGQRDGLQFF

J gene: TRBJ2-5
clone size: many
D gene: -
V gene: TRBV12-3/TRBV12-4
CDR3 DNA: TGTGCCAGCAGCTCCGGCCGCCTAGAGACCCAGTACTTC
CDR3 protein: CASSSGRLETQYF

J gene: TRBJ2-1
clone size: -
D gene: TRBD2
V gene: TRBV19
CDR3 DNA: TGTGCCAGTAGTATGGTGCTAGCGGGGGTGGGCTCCTACAATGAGCGGTTCTTC
CDR3 protein: CASSMVLAGVGSYNERFF

J gene: TRBJ2-7
clone size: many
D gene: -
V gene: TRBV5-5
CDR3 DNA: TGTGCCAGCAGTCCCTCGGGAGTACGTGAGCAGTACTTC
CDR3 protein: CASSPSGVREQYF

J gene: TRBJ2-7
clone size: -
D gene: -
V gene: TRBV2
CDR3 DNA: TGTGCCAGCAGTGAAGGGTCAGGTGGGATCCACGAGCAGTACTTC
CDR3 protein: CASSEGSGGIHEQYF

J gene: TRBJ2-7
clone size: -
D gene: -
V gene: TRBV14
CDR3 DNA: TGTGCCAGCAGCCAAGGGGGATGGCTGAACTACGAGCAGTACTTC
CDR3 protein: CASSQGGWLNYEQYF

J gene: TRBJ1-4
clone size: -
D gene: -
V gene: TRBV5-5
CDR3 DNA: TGTGCCAGCACCTGGGGGGCAGCAGAAAATGAAAAACTGTTTTTT
CDR3 protein: CASTWGAAENEKLFF

J gene: TRBJ2-5
clone size: -
D gene: -
V gene: TRBV6-1
CDR3 DNA: TGTGCCAGCAGTGAATATGGGGACACCGCGTACTTC
CDR3 protein: CASSEYGDTAYF

J gene: TRBJ1-1
clone size: few
D gene: TRBD1
V gene: TRBV6-5
CDR3 DNA: TGTGCCAGCAGGGCGGGACAGGGGGGAGCTTTCTTT
CDR3 protein: CASRAGQGGAFF

J gene: TRBJ2-4
clone size: few
D gene: -
V gene: TRBV7-9
CDR3 DNA: TGTGCCAGCAGCTGGAGCGAGAAGGGTTCCGAACAGTACTTC
CDR3 protein: CASSWSEKGSEQYF

J gene: TRBJ1-1
clone size: -
D gene: -
V gene: TRBV27
CDR3 DNA: TGTGCCAGCAGTTTATCGAAGTATGGGATAGGGAACACTGAAGCTTTCTTT
CDR3 protein: CASSLSKYGIGNTEAFF

J gene: TRBJ2-1
clone size: few
D gene: -
V gene: TRBV20-1
CDR3 DNA: TGCAGTGCTAGAGATAGGGGCTACTACAATGAGCAGTTCTTC
CDR3 protein: CSARDRGYYNEQFF

J gene: TRBJ2-7
clone size: many
D gene: TRBD2
V gene: TRBV6-6
CDR3 DNA: TGTGCCAGCAGTAAACTAGCGGGAGCTTACGAGCAGTACTTC
CDR3 protein: CASSKLAGAYEQYF

J gene: TRBJ1-2
clone size: -
D gene: -
V gene: TRBV10-3
CDR3 DNA: TGTGCCATCAGTGAGGGGGCAGGAGGAGGCTACACCTTC
CDR3 protein: CAISEGAGGGYTF

J gene: TRBJ2-7
clone size: many
D gene: TRBD1
V gene: TRBV29-1
CDR3 DNA: TGCAGCGTTGGCGAGGGGGCGAACCCCTACGAGCAGTACTTC
CDR3 protein: CSVGEGANPYEQYF

J gene: TRBJ2-1
clone size: few
D gene: TRBD2
V gene: TRBV20-1
CDR3 DNA: TGCAGTGCTAGAGCCCCTAGCGGCAATGAGCAGTTCTTC
CDR3 protein: CSARAPSGNEQFF

J gene: TRBJ1-2
clone size: few
D gene: -
V gene: TRBV3-1
CDR3 DNA: TGTGCCAGCAGCCATGTCAGGGGCAGAGACTATGGCTACACCTTC
CDR3 protein: CASSHVRGRDYGYTF

J gene: TRBJ2-3
clone size: -
D gene: -
V gene: TRBV13
CDR3 DNA: TGTGCCAGCAGCTTAGTGGCCGCGGGCACAGATACGCAGTATTTT
CDR3 protein: CASSLVAAGTDTQYF

J gene: TRBJ2-7
clone size: few
D gene: TRBD1
V gene: TRBV4-1
CDR3 DNA: TGCGCCAGCAGCCCGCCCGAACGGACAGGAACCTACGAGCAGTACTTC
CDR3 protein: CASSPPERTGTYEQYF

J gene: TRBJ2-7
clone size: many
D gene: -
V gene: TRBV20-1
CDR3 DNA: TGCAGTGCTAGTGTGTCGGGTGGCGGAGCCCCACGCTACGAGCAGTACTTC
CDR3 protein: CSASVSGGGAPRYEQYF

J gene: TRBJ1-2
clone size: few
D gene: TRBD1
V gene: TRBV29-1
CDR3 DNA: TGCAGCGTGGTCGGACAGGGAGGGAACTATGGCTACACCTTC
CDR3 protein: CSVVGQGGNYGYTF

J gene: TRBJ2-5
clone size: -
D gene: -
V gene: TRBV7-3
CDR3 DNA: TGTGCCAGCAGCTTATTCCCACAGGGAGAGACCCAGTACTTC
CDR3 protein: CASSLFPQGETQYF

J gene: TRBJ2-2
clone size: -
D gene: TRBD1
V gene: TRBV15
CDR3 DNA: TGTGCCACCAGCTATGGACAGGGACCCGGGGAGCTGTTTTTT
CDR3 protein: CATSYGQGPGELFF

J gene: TRBJ2-1
clone size: many
D gene: TRBD2
V gene: TRBV28
CDR3 DNA: TGTGCCGGGCGGGGGAGCCCCTACAATGAGCAGTTCTTC
CDR3 protein: CAGRGSPYNEQFF

J gene: TRBJ2-3
clone size: -
D gene: -
V gene: TRBV7-2
CDR3 DNA: TGTGCCAGCAGCTTAGTTGGGACTCCGATGGGGACAGATACGCAGTATTTT
CDR3 protein: CASSLVGTPMGTDTQYF

J gene: TRBJ2-3
clone size: few
D gene: -
V gene: TRBV5-1
CDR3 DNA: TGCGCCAGCAGGCAAGGTCTAGGCACAGATACGCAGTATTTT
CDR3 protein: CASRQGLGTDTQYF

J gene: TRBJ1-3
clone size: -
D gene: -
V gene: TRBV20-1
CDR3 DNA: TGCAGTGCTCCCCGAGGGGGGGCTGGAAACACCATATATTTT
CDR3 protein: CSAPRGGAGNTIYF

J gene: TRBJ1-2
clone size: -
D gene: -
V gene: TRBV4-2
CDR3 DNA: TGTGCCAGCAGCCAAGAAGGGGGGCACAGCTATGGTTACACCTTC
CDR3 protein: CASSQEGGHSYGYTF

J gene: TRBJ1-3
clone size: -
D gene: -
V gene: TRBV2
CDR3 DNA: TGTGCCAGCACCCCGCGGGGGCTTGGAAACACCATATATTTT
CDR3 protein: CASTPRGLGNTIYF

J gene: TRBJ2-4
clone size: -
D gene: TRBD1
V gene: TRBV7-2
CDR3 DNA: TGTGCCAGCAGCTTATCACCCGGGACAGACAAAAACATTCAGTACTTC
CDR3 protein: CASSLSPGTDKNIQYF

J gene: TRBJ2-1
clone size: -
D gene: TRBD1
V gene: TRBV7-9
CDR3 DNA: TGTGCCACAGCCTCAGGGGGCCCTTTTCCTAATGAGCAGTTCTTC
CDR3 protein: CATASGGPFPNEQFF

J gene: TRBJ1-2
clone size: -
D gene: -
V gene: TRBV14
CDR3 DNA: TGTGCCAGCAGCCTGATGACGGCGTTCGGCTACACCTTC
CDR3 protein: CASSLMTAFGYTF

J gene: TRBJ2-1
clone size: few
D gene: TRBD2
V gene: TRBV7-2
CDR3 DNA: TGTGCCAGCAGAGTAGCGGGAGAACTCTACAATGAGCAGTTCTTC
CDR3 protein: CASRVAGELYNEQFF

J gene: TRBJ2-3
clone size: -
D gene: TRBD2
V gene: TRBV29-1
CDR3 DNA: TGCAGCGTCGCTAGCGGGACCACAGATACGCAGTATTTT
CDR3 protein: CSVASGTTDTQYF

J gene: TRBJ2-1
clone size: few
D gene: -
V gene: TRBV29-1
CDR3 DNA: TGCAGCGTTGTGGGGGCGCGGGACAATGAGCAGTTCTTC
CDR3 protein: CSVVGARDNEQFF

J gene: TRBJ2-3
clone size: -
D gene: TRBD2
V gene: TRBV25-1
CDR3 DNA: TGTGCCAGCAGTGAACTAGCGGGAGGATTAGATACGCAGTATTTT
CDR3 protein: CASSELAGGLDTQYF

J gene: TRBJ2-1
clone size: few
D gene: TRBD2
V gene: TRBV11-2
CDR3 DNA: TGTGCCAGCACCTTCTCAGCGGGGGGGGACAATGAGCAGTTCTTC
CDR3 protein: CASTFSAGGDNEQFF

J gene: TRBJ2-5
clone size: few
D gene: -
V gene: TRBV5-1
CDR3 DNA: TGCGCCAGCAGCTACTCTCACGAGACCCAGTACTTC
CDR3 protein: CASSYSHETQYF

J gene: TRBJ2-7
clone size: few
D gene: -
V gene: TRBV2
CDR3 DNA: TGTGCCAGCAGTGAGGTAGCAGGCTCCTACGAGCAGTACTTC
CDR3 protein: CASSEVAGSYEQYF

J gene: TRBJ2-1
clone size: many
D gene: TRBD2
V gene: TRBV11-2
CDR3 DNA: TGTGCCAGCAGCTTATTAGCGGGCAGCTCCTACAATGAGCAGTTCTTC
CDR3 protein: CASSLLAGSSYNEQFF

J gene: TRBJ2-7
clone size: few
D gene: TRBD1
V gene: TRBV3-1
CDR3 DNA: TGTGCCAGCAGCCAGCTGACAGGGGCGGTCCAGGAGCAGTACTTC
CDR3 protein: CASSQLTGAVQEQYF

J gene: TRBJ2-3
clone size: -
D gene: -
V gene: TRBV6-5
CDR3 DNA: TGTGCCAGCTGCCGGGCGGCGGGCACAGATACGCAGTATTTT
CDR3 protein: CASCRAAGTDTQYF

J gene: TRBJ1-1
clone size: -
D gene: -
V gene: TRBV20-1
CDR3 DNA: TGCAGTGCTAGAGCTTCCCCGGCTGAAGCTTTCTTT
CDR3 protein: CSARASPAEAFF